The 12 T cell receptor beta chains below all came from one sample that was sequenced in a study of T-cell reconstitution after alpha-beta-depleted transplantation in children. For TCRbeta, the library was prepared with unique molecular identifiers. Each CDR3 protein is one row after TCRdb ran MiXCR on the PCR reads. The sample lists 610,000 or so distinct CDR3 sequences; roughly 27% were seen once. This sample comprised PBMCs, obtained before TCRalphabeta/CD19-depleted stem cell transplant. The origin of the receptors is a boy under two years old with Wiskott-Aldrich syndrome, due to receive a stem cell transplant.

This clonotype was found a few times. This chain connects TRBV5-1 to TRBJ2-3; D may correspond to TRBD1 or TRBD2 (5 bases each). This CDR3 contains 14 residues. V dropped 3 bases and J dropped 0 bases, with 8 bases sitting between them. Germline assignment: CDR1 SGHRS and CDR2 YFSETQ. CDR3 DNA: TGCGCCAGCAGCTGGGGGTATAGCACAGATACGCAGTATTTT. It codes for CASSWGYSTDTQYF.

This chain connects TRBV20-1 to TRBJ2-5, with 10 positions matching TRBD2. This CDR3 contains 11 residues. Germline CDR1 reads DFQATT; CDR2 reads SNEGSKA (reference sequence). Trimming cost V 5 bases and J 7 bases; bases outside gene matches: 1. CDR3 DNA: TGCAGTGCTGGGACTAGCGCGACCCAGTACTTC. Protein: CSAGTSATQYF.

This clonotype was seen a few times. The chain employs TRBV29-1 and TRBJ2-7, with D perhaps matching TRBD2 (6 bases). The CDR3 totals 11 residues. Trimming pared 6 bases from V and 5 bases from J, leaving 11 bases between. Looked up from germline, CDR1 is SQVTM and CDR2 is ANQGSEA. As DNA, the CDR3 is TGCAGCGTCGGGGGTCGGGACGAGCAGTACTTC. This encodes CSVGGRDEQYF.

The chain is built from TRBV24-1 and TRBJ2-7; 10 bases are a match to TRBD2. Germline CDR1 KGHDR, CDR2 SFDVKD. Trimming at V came to 1 base and at J to 6 bases, leaving 11 bases not matched to a gene. The CDR3 consists of 17 residues. CDR3 sequence reads: CATSDLSASGRVGEQYF. The CDR3 nucleotides are TGTGCCACCAGTGATTTATCGGCTAGCGGGAGAGTGGGCGAGCAGTACTTC.

This clonotype was detected only a few times. J is TRBJ2-1 and V is TRBV7-6; D might be TRBD2 (6 bases). The germline V gene has CDR1 SGHVS and CDR2 FNYEAQ. The CDR3 runs to 16 residues. Trimming pared 2 bases from V and 3 bases from J, leaving 14 bases between. CDR3 in DNA: TGTGCCAGCAGCTTAACGGGACTTCGCCACTACAATGAGCAGTTCTTC. It codes for CASSLTGLRHYNEQFF.

This sequence joins TRBV4-2 and TRBJ2-7; TRBD2 aligns across 7 bases. CDR3 size: 15 residues. With 4 bases clipped from V and 5 bases from J, the junction kept 11 bases outside the gene matches. CDR1 and CDR2 (germline): LGHNA, YNFKEQ. In nucleotides, the CDR3 is TGTGCCAGCAGCCCCAGCGCGGGAGCTGGGGACGAGCAGTACTTC. It specifies CASSPSAGAGDEQYF.

V and J are TRBV15 and TRBJ1-5; D is unresolved. Trimming took 0 bases from V and 7 from J, leaving 7 bases between them. Per the germline V gene, CDR1 is LNHNV and CDR2 is YYDKDF (reference sequence). The CDR3 is 13 amino acids. Here the CDR3 reads CATSREKGQPQHF. CDR3 nucleotides: TGTGCCACCAGCAGAGAGAAGGGCCAGCCCCAGCATTTT.

This clonotype was counted between two and nine times. V gene TRBV20-1 combines with J gene TRBJ1-3; 7 bases align to TRBD1. The CDR3 runs 14 residues. The germline V gene has CDR1 DFQATT and CDR2 SNEGSKA (reference sequence). V lost 6 bases and J lost 0; bases outside the gene matches: 5. DNA for the CDR3: TGCAGTGCCCAAGGGACAGTCTCTGGAAACACCATATATTTT. This codes for CSAQGTVSGNTIYF.

This chain links TRBV7-9 with TRBJ2-2; D possibly corresponds to TRBD2 (6 bases). Trimming stripped 5 bases from V and 7 bases from J, with 17 bases between. Germline values: CDR1 SEHNR, CDR2 FQNEAQ (reference sequence). The CDR3 is 15 amino acids. CDR3 in amino acids: CASSRDPLAFGELFF. CDR3 nucleotide sequence: TGTGCCAGCAGCCGAGATCCACTAGCTTTCGGGGAGCTGTTTTTT.

The chain links TRBV6-1 to TRBJ2-3, with 10 bases aligning to TRBD2. Germline-derived CDR1 and CDR2 are MNHNS and SASEGT. V was pared by 6 bases and J by 4 bases, with 4 bases of the junction left unmatched. CDR3 length: 14 residues. CDR3: CASRKLAGSDTQYF. The CDR3 DNA is TGTGCCAGCAGGAAACTAGCGGGATCAGATACGCAGTATTTT.

The V call is TRBV25-1, the J call TRBJ2-1; either TRBD1 or TRBD2 may supply D (5 bases each). Germline loops: CDR1 MGHDK, CDR2 SYGVNS. This CDR3 is 15 amino acids long. V lost 6 bases to trimming and J lost 9 bases, with 21 bases between them. The CDR3 sequence: CASSKGVLGRGEQFF. The CDR3 nucleotides read TGTGCCAGCAGCAAAGGGGTTCTTGGGAGAGGTGAGCAGTTCTTC.

The table lists this clonotype with a few counts. The chain employs TRBV29-1 and TRBJ2-1; D is uncertain. CDR3 length: 11 residues. CDR1 is SQVTM, CDR2 ANQGSEA, per germline. V was pared by 4 bases and J by 9 bases, with 10 bases between. The CDR3 spells CSVARSAEQFF. The CDR3 region has the DNA TGCAGCGTTGCGAGATCGGCTGAGCAGTTCTTC.